The rows below give T cell receptor beta chains drawn from one sample of a study of shared clonotypes between healthy human individuals. Using immunoSEQ multiplex PCR, the repertoire was profiled, and TCRdb retains in-frame clones only, with some absent. The sample shows about 2.3 million clones, 85% to 95% of them seen only once. The sample consisted of naive CD4+ T cells from PBMCs. These TCRs come from a man aged 18 to 29 in good health. Some clones in this sample may be carry-over from other donors' samples. Each CDR3 is given with its conserved first and last residue. The D gene is left open where the match is weak. Not all rows give a size; the values are once, few, many and, for expanded clones, a class.

d_call: -; v_call: TRBV9; j_call: TRBJ2-1; clone_size: once; cdr3_aa: CASSFRDELWNEQFF; cdr3_nt: TGTGCCAGCAGCTTCCGGGACGAGCTCTGGAATGAGCAGTTCTTC
d_call: TRBD2; v_call: TRBV5-1; j_call: TRBJ2-1; clone_size: -; cdr3_aa: CASSRLAGTYNEQFF; cdr3_nt: TGCGCCAGCAGTCGGCTAGCGGGAACCTACAATGAGCAGTTCTTC
d_call: -; v_call: TRBV5-1; j_call: TRBJ2-5; clone_size: -; cdr3_aa: CASSREKPLETQYF; cdr3_nt: TGCGCCAGCAGCCGGGAAAAACCCCTCGAGACCCAGTACTTC
d_call: -; v_call: TRBV7-2; j_call: TRBJ1-2; clone_size: -; cdr3_aa: CASSLTGYYYGYTF; cdr3_nt: TGTGCCAGCAGCTTAACAGGGTATTACTATGGCTACACCTTC
d_call: -; v_call: TRBV18; j_call: TRBJ2-7; clone_size: once; cdr3_aa: CASSPRGRAYEQYF; cdr3_nt: TGTGCCAGCTCACCTAGGGGGAGGGCCTACGAGCAGTACTTC
d_call: -; v_call: TRBV20-1; j_call: TRBJ2-3; clone_size: -; cdr3_aa: CNSSGDTQYF; cdr3_nt: TGCAATTCGAGCGGGGATACGCAGTATTTT
d_call: -; v_call: TRBV18; j_call: TRBJ2-1; clone_size: -; cdr3_aa: CASSPGDVYNEQFF; cdr3_nt: TGTGCCAGCTCACCCGGAGATGTTTACAATGAGCAGTTCTTC
d_call: -; v_call: TRBV5-5; j_call: TRBJ2-3; clone_size: -; cdr3_aa: CASSLVHMGFTDTQYF; cdr3_nt: TGTGCCAGCAGCTTGGTTCACATGGGATTCACAGATACGCAGTATTTT
d_call: TRBD1; v_call: TRBV10-3; j_call: TRBJ2-7; clone_size: -; cdr3_aa: CAISITGGGDEQYF; cdr3_nt: TGTGCCATCAGCATCACAGGGGGCGGCGACGAGCAGTACTTC
d_call: -; v_call: TRBV5-1; j_call: TRBJ1-3; clone_size: -; cdr3_aa: CASSIGAAGNTIYF; cdr3_nt: TGCGCCAGCAGCATAGGTGCGGCGGGAAACACCATATATTTT
d_call: -; v_call: TRBV5-1; j_call: TRBJ2-7; clone_size: -; cdr3_aa: CASSEERSLTKTYEQYF; cdr3_nt: TGCGCCAGCAGCGAGGAAAGGAGCCTTACGAAAACCTACGAGCAGTACTTC
d_call: -; v_call: TRBV25-1; j_call: TRBJ1-1; clone_size: -; cdr3_aa: CASSDSIGVNTEAFF; cdr3_nt: TGTGCCAGCAGTGACAGCATAGGGGTGAACACTGAAGCTTTCTTT
d_call: -; v_call: TRBV6-5; j_call: TRBJ1-2; clone_size: -; cdr3_aa: CASSRDRSMSGYTF; cdr3_nt: TGTGCCAGCAGCCGTGACAGGTCTATGAGTGGCTACACCTTC
d_call: -; v_call: TRBV30; j_call: TRBJ1-5; clone_size: -; cdr3_aa: CAWSVFGPSGAQHF; cdr3_nt: TGTGCCTGGAGTGTTTTCGGGCCCTCCGGGGCCCAGCATTTT
d_call: -; v_call: TRBV7-2; j_call: TRBJ2-3; clone_size: -; cdr3_aa: CASSLDGQSTDTQYF; cdr3_nt: TGTGCCAGCAGCTTAGACGGCCAATCCACAGATACGCAGTATTTT
d_call: -; v_call: TRBV29-1; j_call: TRBJ2-7; clone_size: -; cdr3_aa: CSVVAAYEQYF; cdr3_nt: TGCAGCGTTGTTGCGGCTTACGAGCAGTACTTC
d_call: -; v_call: TRBV10-3; j_call: TRBJ1-2; clone_size: -; cdr3_aa: CAISEWGATNYGYTF; cdr3_nt: TGTGCCATCAGTGAGTGGGGGGCAACTAACTATGGCTACACCTTC
d_call: TRBD1; v_call: TRBV30; j_call: TRBJ2-2; clone_size: -; cdr3_aa: CAWFPGQIKTGELFF; cdr3_nt: TGTGCCTGGTTCCCGGGACAGATAAAAACCGGGGAGCTGTTTTTT
d_call: TRBD2; v_call: TRBV18; j_call: TRBJ2-3; clone_size: -; cdr3_aa: CASSRRVIAGGLASTDTQYF; cdr3_nt: TGTGCCAGCTCACGGCGTGTGATAGCGGGAGGGCTAGCTTCCACAGATACGCAGTATTTT
d_call: TRBD2; v_call: TRBV6-4; j_call: TRBJ2-3; clone_size: -; cdr3_aa: CASRRTSGFTDTQYF; cdr3_nt: TGTGCCAGCAGGAGGACTAGCGGTTTCACAGATACGCAGTATTTT
d_call: -; v_call: TRBV5-1; j_call: TRBJ1-2; clone_size: -; cdr3_aa: CASSLGGYGYTF; cdr3_nt: TGCGCCAGCAGCTTGGGGGGGTATGGCTACACCTTC
d_call: -; v_call: TRBV30; j_call: TRBJ1-5; clone_size: -; cdr3_aa: CAWSGGDSNQPQHF; cdr3_nt: TGTGCCTGGAGTGGAGGGGATAGCAATCAGCCCCAGCATTTT
d_call: -; v_call: TRBV6-1; j_call: TRBJ1-1; clone_size: -; cdr3_aa: CASMAGRGWTEAFF; cdr3_nt: TGTGCCAGCATGGCAGGGAGGGGGTGGACTGAAGCTTTCTTT
d_call: -; v_call: TRBV15; j_call: TRBJ1-1; clone_size: -; cdr3_aa: CATSRGETLNTEAFF; cdr3_nt: TGTGCCACCAGCAGAGGAGAGACACTGAACACTGAAGCTTTCTTT
d_call: -; v_call: TRBV9; j_call: TRBJ2-7; clone_size: -; cdr3_aa: CASSPRAGRYEQYF; cdr3_nt: TGTGCCAGCAGCCCCCGGGCAGGCCGCTACGAGCAGTACTTC
d_call: -; v_call: TRBV5-4; j_call: TRBJ1-6; clone_size: -; cdr3_aa: CASSLGEPAPLHF; cdr3_nt: TGTGCCAGCAGCTTGGGGGAACCTGCACCCCTCCACTTT
d_call: TRBD1; v_call: TRBV18; j_call: TRBJ2-2; clone_size: -; cdr3_aa: CASSPRNRGLTGELFF; cdr3_nt: TGTGCCAGCTCACCACGGAACAGGGGGCTTACCGGGGAGCTGTTTTTT
d_call: -; v_call: TRBV7-3; j_call: TRBJ1-3; clone_size: -; cdr3_aa: CASSSKKGIYSGNTIYF; cdr3_nt: TGTGCCAGCAGCTCCAAGAAGGGGATTTACTCTGGAAACACCATATATTTT
d_call: TRBD2; v_call: TRBV5-1; j_call: TRBJ2-1; clone_size: -; cdr3_aa: CASSLEVTSGDNEQFF; cdr3_nt: TGCGCCAGCAGCTTGGAAGTTACTAGCGGGGATAATGAGCAGTTCTTC
d_call: -; v_call: TRBV5-1; j_call: TRBJ1-1; clone_size: -; cdr3_aa: CASKSNTGSEAFF; cdr3_nt: TGCGCCAGCAAGTCCAATACGGGGTCTGAAGCTTTCTTT
d_call: -; v_call: TRBV11-2; j_call: TRBJ2-7; clone_size: -; cdr3_aa: CASSLGQDYEQYF; cdr3_nt: TGTGCCAGCAGCTTAGGGCAGGACTACGAGCAGTACTTC
d_call: -; v_call: TRBV11-1; j_call: TRBJ1-1; clone_size: -; cdr3_aa: CASSLGVVGTEAFF; cdr3_nt: TGTGCCAGCAGCTTAGGAGTCGTGGGCACTGAAGCTTTCTTT
d_call: -; v_call: TRBV5-1; j_call: TRBJ1-4; clone_size: -; cdr3_aa: CASSLSKGEVNEKLFF; cdr3_nt: TGCGCCAGCAGCTTGAGTAAGGGGGAAGTAAATGAAAAACTGTTTTTT
d_call: TRBD1; v_call: TRBV19; j_call: TRBJ1-1; clone_size: -; cdr3_aa: CASTRTGSGDTEAFF; cdr3_nt: TGTGCCAGTACCCGGACAGGGAGCGGAGACACTGAAGCTTTCTTT
d_call: TRBD1; v_call: TRBV28; j_call: TRBJ2-7; clone_size: few; cdr3_aa: CASRGRGRDEQYF; cdr3_nt: TGTGCCAGCCGTGGAAGGGGGCGCGACGAGCAGTACTTC
d_call: -; v_call: TRBV6-1; j_call: TRBJ2-6; clone_size: -; cdr3_aa: CASSRSGANVLTF; cdr3_nt: TGTGCCAGCAGTCGCTCTGGGGCCAACGTCCTGACTTTC
d_call: -; v_call: TRBV5-1; j_call: TRBJ1-6; clone_size: -; cdr3_aa: CASSIGDSYNSPLHF; cdr3_nt: TGCGCCAGCAGCATAGGGGACTCCTATAATTCACCCCTCCACTTT
d_call: -; v_call: TRBV4-2; j_call: TRBJ1-1; clone_size: few; cdr3_aa: CASSQDPKSPEAFF; cdr3_nt: TGTGCCAGCAGCCAAGATCCCAAGAGCCCTGAAGCTTTCTTT
d_call: -; v_call: TRBV19; j_call: TRBJ1-5; clone_size: -; cdr3_aa: CASSIEKNRDQPQHF; cdr3_nt: TGTGCCAGTAGTATAGAGAAGAACAGAGATCAGCCCCAGCATTTT
d_call: -; v_call: TRBV4-1; j_call: TRBJ1-4; clone_size: -; cdr3_aa: CASSQDAAARGEKLFF; cdr3_nt: TGCGCCAGCAGCCAAGATGCGGCAGCCCGGGGAGAAAAACTGTTTTTT
d_call: TRBD1; v_call: TRBV18; j_call: TRBJ2-3; clone_size: -; cdr3_aa: CASSLGQGAWTDTQYF; cdr3_nt: TGTGCCAGCTCACTTGGACAGGGCGCATGGACAGATACGCAGTATTTT
d_call: -; v_call: TRBV19; j_call: TRBJ1-3; clone_size: -; cdr3_aa: CASISYSFHSGNTIYF; cdr3_nt: TGTGCCAGCATCTCATACAGCTTCCACTCTGGAAACACCATATATTTT
d_call: -; v_call: TRBV28; j_call: TRBJ2-2; clone_size: -; cdr3_aa: CASTGDTGELFF; cdr3_nt: TGTGCCAGCACAGGGGACACCGGGGAGCTGTTTTTT
d_call: TRBD2; v_call: TRBV25-1; j_call: TRBJ2-5; clone_size: -; cdr3_aa: CASSPYGTSGSKTQYF; cdr3_nt: TGTGCCAGCAGTCCCTATGGAACTAGCGGGAGTAAGACCCAGTACTTC
d_call: -; v_call: TRBV27; j_call: TRBJ2-5; clone_size: -; cdr3_aa: CASTVGETQYF; cdr3_nt: TGTGCCAGCACTGTGGGAGAGACCCAGTACTTC
d_call: -; v_call: TRBV4-2; j_call: TRBJ2-3; clone_size: once; cdr3_aa: CASSQEGVGTDTQYF; cdr3_nt: TGTGCCAGCAGCCAAGAGGGGGTGGGCACAGATACGCAGTATTTT
d_call: TRBD1; v_call: TRBV7-2; j_call: TRBJ2-7; clone_size: -; cdr3_aa: CASSLDGQGAPYEQYF; cdr3_nt: TGTGCCAGCAGCTTAGACGGACAGGGGGCTCCCTACGAGCAGTACTTC
d_call: -; v_call: TRBV28; j_call: TRBJ1-1; clone_size: -; cdr3_aa: CASTSNGGGAFEAFF; cdr3_nt: TGTGCCAGCACCTCGAACGGTGGGGGGGCGTTTGAAGCTTTCTTT
d_call: -; v_call: TRBV19; j_call: TRBJ2-3; clone_size: -; cdr3_aa: CASSIPGPDTQYF; cdr3_nt: TGTGCCAGTAGTATCCCCGGGCCAGATACGCAGTATTTT
d_call: TRBD2; v_call: TRBV5-1; j_call: TRBJ2-3; clone_size: -; cdr3_aa: CASSLSLAGSTDTQYF; cdr3_nt: TGCGCCAGCAGCTTGAGTCTAGCGGGGAGCACAGATACGCAGTATTTT
d_call: -; v_call: TRBV4-1; j_call: TRBJ1-1; clone_size: -; cdr3_aa: CASSTLGRQNTEAFF; cdr3_nt: TGCGCCAGCAGCACCCTAGGACGGCAGAACACTGAAGCTTTCTTT
d_call: TRBD2; v_call: TRBV19; j_call: TRBJ2-1; clone_size: -; cdr3_aa: CASSIWTSDEQFF; cdr3_nt: TGTGCCAGTAGTATTTGGACTAGCGATGAGCAGTTCTTC
d_call: TRBD1; v_call: TRBV5-8; j_call: TRBJ2-3; clone_size: -; cdr3_aa: CASSSWAYSGTALPDTQYF; cdr3_nt: TGTGCCAGCAGCTCTTGGGCGTACTCCGGGACAGCTCTCCCGGATACGCAGTATTTT
d_call: -; v_call: TRBV6-6; j_call: TRBJ1-1; clone_size: -; cdr3_aa: CASSYQFTEAFF; cdr3_nt: TGTGCCAGCAGTTACCAATTCACTGAAGCTTTCTTT
d_call: -; v_call: TRBV25-1; j_call: TRBJ2-5; clone_size: -; cdr3_aa: CASSDATGPWAQYF; cdr3_nt: TGTGCCAGCAGTGACGCCACAGGGCCTTGGGCCCAGTACTTC